The next 22 T cell receptor beta chains were all read from a single sample in a study of CD4+ T cells in melanoma. This table comes from immunoSEQ multiplex PCR, and its TCRdb copy is limited to in-frame clones, with some not included. This sample carries roughly 16,000 clones, around 69% of them seen once, and the ten largest clones take approximately 12%. Sequenced sample: cells from a culture (not recorded whether cultured in vitro). Receptor source: a human donor with melanoma.

The V gene is TRBV19, the J gene TRBJ2-2; 12 bases fit TRBD2. The CDR3 spans 16 residues. The trim removed 4 bases at V and 6 bases at J, leaving 6 bases unmatched. The germline gives CDR1 LNHDA, CDR2 SQIVND (reference sequence). The CDR3 reads CASSRLAGGPSGELFF. CDR3 nucleotides: TGTGCCAGTAGTAGGCTAGCGGGGGGGCCTTCCGGGGAGCTGTTTTTT.

This clone has only a few counts. The rearrangement joins TRBV6-1 to TRBJ1-2; D remains unclear. The CDR3 covers 16 residues. With 2 bases removed from V and 2 bases from J, the gap between germline ends came to 15 bases. CDR1 is MNHNS, CDR2 SASEGT, per germline. CDR3 coding DNA: TGTGCCAGCAGTGAAAGTAGCCCACCGTTAAACTATGGCTACACCTTC. This codes for CASSESSPPLNYGYTF.

The CDR3 sequence: CASSKSTLGNQPQHF. The DNA of the CDR3 is TGTGCCAGCAGTAAATCGACACTGGGCAATCAGCCCCAGCATTTT. V usage is TRBV6-5 and J usage is TRBJ1-5; no firm D call. Deletions cut 5 bases from V and 2 bases from J, with 13 bases between. Germline loops: CDR1 MNHEY, CDR2 SVGAGI. CDR3 length: 15 residues.

The chain carries TRBV5-6 and TRBJ2-5; TRBD2 aligns across 7 bases. Germline loops: CDR1 SGHDT, CDR2 YYEEEE. J lost 5 bases, V lost 1 base, and 14 bases had no gene match. The length of the CDR3 is 17 residues. The CDR3 loop reads CASSLPGGRVPRETQYF. Here the CDR3 DNA reads TGTGCCAGCAGCTTGCCTGGGGGGAGGGTCCCGAGGGAGACCCAGTACTTC.

In this sample, this clone turned up once. This chain links TRBV5-1 with TRBJ2-1, with D hard to call. Trimming cost V 0 bases and J 6 bases, with 16 bases left between them. Germline V gene lookup returns CDR1 SGHRS and CDR2 YFSETQ. There are 16 residues in the CDR3. DNA for the CDR3: TGCGCCAGCAGCTTGGCGGGTAGTCCGAGTCTCAATGAGCAGTTCTTC. It encodes CASSLAGSPSLNEQFF.

The rearrangement joins TRBV9 to TRBJ1-5; 8 bases agree with TRBD1. Losses at the gene ends were 3 bases for V and 2 bases for J; bases not matched to a gene: 13. Germline assignment: CDR1 SGDLS and CDR2 YYNGEE. The CDR3 consists of 18 residues. CDR3 protein: CASSEQGDALGGNQPQHF. The CDR3 DNA sequence: TGTGCCAGCAGCGAACAGGGGGACGCGCTTGGCGGCAATCAGCCCCAGCATTTT.

The chain employs TRBV4-2 and TRBJ1-4; no clear D. V was shortened by 1 base and J by 4 bases, with 10 bases between the two germline ends. The germline V gene encodes CDR1 LGHNA and CDR2 YNFKEQ. The CDR3 covers 15 residues. The CDR3 protein is CASSQGGRFNEKLFF. The CDR3 DNA reads TGTGCCAGCAGCCAAGGAGGGCGTTTTAATGAAAAACTGTTTTTT.

This chain joins TRBV18 and TRBJ1-1; tentative D call: TRBD1 (6 bases). The length of the CDR3 is 13 residues. The germline V and J ends were trimmed by 3 bases and 8 bases, with 13 bases remaining between them. Germline CDR1 KGHSH, CDR2 LQKENI. The CDR3 DNA follows: TGTGCCAGCTCACCCAAAGGACAGCGCGAAGCTTTCTTT. Protein sequence: CASSPKGQREAFF. Combining the CDR3 with reference TRBV18 and TRBJ1-1 gives the whole variable domain NAGVMQNPRHLVRRRGQEARLRCSPMKGHSHVYWYRQLPEEGLKFMVYLQKENIIDESGMPKERFSAEFPKEGPSILRIQQVVRGDSAAYFCASSPKGQREAFFGQGTRLTVV.

The rearrangement joins TRBV4-1 to TRBJ2-4, with D perhaps TRBD1 (5 bases). This CDR3 spans 18 amino acids. The germline V gene has CDR1 MGHRA and CDR2 YSYEKL. V gave up 0 bases and J gave up 3 bases, with 18 bases separating them. The CDR3 sequence: CASSQERSARVYKNIQYF. CDR3 sequence (DNA): TGCGCCAGCAGCCAAGAAAGATCCGCCAGGGTGTACAAAAACATTCAGTACTTC.

The genes are TRBV4-1 and TRBJ1-2; D is unresolved. The CDR3 loop spans 12 amino acids. In germline, CDR1 is MGHRA, CDR2 YSYEKL. The V end lost 0 bases, the J end lost 8 bases, and 7 bases lay between the germline ends. The CDR3 bases are TGCGCCAGCAGCCAAGATCTGGGCGGCTACACCTTC. Translation: CASSQDLGGYTF.

The rearrangement uses TRBV11-3 and TRBJ2-7; D remains unclear. CDR1 and CDR2 (germline): SGHNT, YENEEA. The CDR3 sequence is 12 residues long. V shed 5 bases and J shed 0 bases, with 5 bases lying between them. The CDR3: CASSKGSYEQYF. The CDR3 region has the DNA TGTGCCAGCAGCAAGGGCTCCTACGAGCAGTACTTC.

The chain carries TRBV6-6 and TRBJ1-5; TRBD1 aligns across 8 bases. Germline assignment: CDR1 MNHNY and CDR2 SVGAGI (reference sequence). This CDR3 region has 13 residues. The ends lost 8 bases at V and 6 bases at J; junction bases unmatched: 6. The CDR3 DNA is TGTGCCAGCGGACAGGGAAATTCTCAGCCCCAGCATTTT. The encoded protein is CASGQGNSQPQHF.

The chain employs TRBV5-1 and TRBJ1-2; 7 positions agree with TRBD1. The CDR3 has 20 residues. V lost 2 bases and J lost 3; bases outside the gene matches: 22. Germline CDR1 reads SGHRS; CDR2 reads YFSETQ. The CDR3 loop is CASSFGGYNRQGRHDYGYTF. The CDR3 DNA reads as TGCGCCAGCAGCTTCGGCGGTTATAACAGACAGGGACGCCACGACTATGGCTACACCTTC.

The chain recombines TRBV11-2 with TRBJ2-3; TRBD1 is a possible D gene (5 bases). The V gene's germline CDR1 is SGHAT and CDR2 FQNNGV. V was trimmed by 5 bases and J by 3 bases, leaving 24 bases between them. The CDR3 loop spans 18 amino acids. The CDR3, as DNA: TGTGCCAGCAGCCCCCCCCAGGTCGGGCAGGGCTTAACAGATACGCAGTATTTT. Translating it yields CASSPPQVGQGLTDTQYF.

The gene calls are TRBV13 and TRBJ2-3, with no clear D. V lost 5 bases and J 3 bases, leaving 12 bases between the germline ends. The CDR3 has 14 amino acids. Per germline, CDR1 PRHDT and CDR2 FYEKMQ (reference sequence). CDR3: CASSKPLLTDTQYF. The CDR3 DNA reads as TGTGCCAGCAGCAAACCACTTTTGACAGATACGCAGTATTTT.

The J gene is TRBJ1-1, the V gene TRBV10-3; D remains ambiguous. Germline V gene sequence: CDR1 ENHRY, CDR2 SYGVKD. The germline V and J ends were trimmed by 0 bases and 0 bases, with 5 bases remaining between them. The CDR3 consists of 14 residues. The CDR3 sequence: CAISESVMNTEAFF. CDR3 coding DNA: TGTGCCATCAGTGAGTCCGTGATGAACACTGAAGCTTTCTTT.

This sequence joins TRBV5-1 and TRBJ2-7; D may correspond to TRBD1 or TRBD2 (5 bases each). Germline CDR1 SGHRS, CDR2 YFSETQ. Trimming shortened V by 3 bases and J by 1 base, and 11 bases separated the two germline ends. The CDR3 covers 14 residues. CDR3 residues: CASSSGPLSYEQYF. CDR3 in DNA: TGCGCCAGCAGCTCGGGACCGCTATCCTACGAGCAGTACTTC.

This chain connects TRBV5-1 to TRBJ2-7; D is undetermined. This CDR3 is 14 amino acids long. Germline V CDR1 and CDR2: SGHRS, YFSETQ. Trimming left V 0 bases short and J 0 bases short, with 7 bases between. In nucleotides, the CDR3 is TGCGCCAGCAGCTTGGAAGGGTCCTCCTACGAGCAGTACTTC. Protein product: CASSLEGSSYEQYF.

The chain couples TRBV19 to TRBJ1-2, with D maybe TRBD1 (5 bases). This CDR3 has 15 amino acids. V was pared by 5 bases and J by 8 bases, with 21 bases between. The germline V gene has CDR1 LNHDA and CDR2 SQIVND (reference sequence). CDR3 protein: CASSYRDQGRSGYTF. For the CDR3, the DNA is TGTGCCAGTAGTTACCGGGACCAAGGGAGATCGGGCTACACCTTC.

This clone occurred a few times. The chain couples TRBV4-2 to TRBJ2-6, with TRBD1 matching 8 bases. This CDR3 is built from 19 residues. The trim removed 2 bases at V and 0 bases at J, leaving 9 bases unmatched. From germline, CDR1 is LGHNA and CDR2 YNFKEQ. CDR3 region: CASSQSRPGGSSGANVLTF. The CDR3 DNA follows: TGTGCCAGCAGCCAATCACGACCAGGGGGCTCCTCTGGGGCCAACGTCCTGACTTTC.

This clone occurred a few times. The rearrangement links TRBV2 to TRBJ1-2; D perhaps matches TRBD1 (5 bases). Trimming pared 2 bases from V and 7 bases from J, leaving 11 bases between. Germline V gene lookup returns CDR1 SNHLY and CDR2 FYNNEI. The CDR3 has 13 residues. The CDR3 nucleotides are TGTGCCAGCAGTGAACAGGGTGAGGGTGGCTACACCTTC. It is translated as CASSEQGEGGYTF.

This clone was seen only once. V gene TRBV6-1 combines with J gene TRBJ1-2; D gene ambiguous. The CDR3 is 11 residues long. CDR1 and CDR2 from the germline V gene are MNHNS and SASEGT. V gave up 6 bases and J gave up 2 bases, with 4 bases separating them. The CDR3 sequence: CASSPNYGYTF. DNA of the CDR3: TGTGCCAGCAGCCCCAACTATGGCTACACCTTC.